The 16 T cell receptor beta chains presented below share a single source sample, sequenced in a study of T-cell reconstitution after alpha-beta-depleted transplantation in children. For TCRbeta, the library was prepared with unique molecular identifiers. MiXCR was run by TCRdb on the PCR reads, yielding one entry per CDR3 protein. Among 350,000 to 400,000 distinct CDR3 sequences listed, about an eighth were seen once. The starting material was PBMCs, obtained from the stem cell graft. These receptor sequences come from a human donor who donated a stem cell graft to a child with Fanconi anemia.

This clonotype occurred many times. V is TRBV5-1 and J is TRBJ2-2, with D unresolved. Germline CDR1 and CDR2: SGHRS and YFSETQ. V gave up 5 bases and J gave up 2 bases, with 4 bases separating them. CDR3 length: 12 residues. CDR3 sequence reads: CASRPNTGELFF. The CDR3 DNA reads TGCGCCAGCAGACCAAACACCGGGGAGCTGTTTTTT.

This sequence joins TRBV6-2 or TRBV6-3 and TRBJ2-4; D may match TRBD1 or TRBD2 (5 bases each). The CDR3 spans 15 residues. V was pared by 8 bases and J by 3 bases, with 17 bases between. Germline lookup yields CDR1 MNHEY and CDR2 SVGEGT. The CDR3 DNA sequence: TGTGCCAGCCCTACTACCGGGACCTTCAAAAACATTCAGTACTTC. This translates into CASPTTGTFKNIQYF.

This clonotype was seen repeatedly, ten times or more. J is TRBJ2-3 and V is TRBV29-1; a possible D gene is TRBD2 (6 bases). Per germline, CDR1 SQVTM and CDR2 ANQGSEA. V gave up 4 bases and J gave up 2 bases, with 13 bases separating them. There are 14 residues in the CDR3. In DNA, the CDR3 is TGCAGCGTTGGCGGAGGGGTGACCACAGATACGCAGTATTTT. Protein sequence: CSVGGGVTTDTQYF.

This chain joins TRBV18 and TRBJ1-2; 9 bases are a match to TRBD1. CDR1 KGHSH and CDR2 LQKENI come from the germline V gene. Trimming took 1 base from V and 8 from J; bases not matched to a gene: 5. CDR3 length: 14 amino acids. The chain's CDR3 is CASSPRTGVEGYTF. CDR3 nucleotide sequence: TGTGCCAGCTCACCACGGACAGGGGTCGAGGGCTACACCTTC.

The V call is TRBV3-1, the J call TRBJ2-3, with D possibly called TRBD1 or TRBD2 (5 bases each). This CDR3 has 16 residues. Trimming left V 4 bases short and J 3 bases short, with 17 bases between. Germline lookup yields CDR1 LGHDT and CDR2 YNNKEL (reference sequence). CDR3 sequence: CASSRFQGVVTDTQYF. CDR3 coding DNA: TGTGCCAGCAGCCGTTTCCAGGGAGTGGTTACAGATACGCAGTATTTT.

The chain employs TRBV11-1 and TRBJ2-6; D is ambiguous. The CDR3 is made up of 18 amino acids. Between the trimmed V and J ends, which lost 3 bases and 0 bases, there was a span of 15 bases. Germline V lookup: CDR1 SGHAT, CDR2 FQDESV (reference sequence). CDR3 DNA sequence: TGTGCCAGCAGCTTGGACGGGTCAGCCACCTCTGGGGCCAACGTCCTGACTTTC. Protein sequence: CASSLDGSATSGANVLTF.

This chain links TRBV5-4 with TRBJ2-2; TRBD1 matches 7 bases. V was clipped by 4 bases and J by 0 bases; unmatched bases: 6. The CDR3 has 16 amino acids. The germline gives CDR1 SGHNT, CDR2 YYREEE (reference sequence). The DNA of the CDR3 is TGTGCCAGCAGCACGGGACAGACCGCGAACACCGGGGAGCTGTTTTTT. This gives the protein CASSTGQTANTGELFF. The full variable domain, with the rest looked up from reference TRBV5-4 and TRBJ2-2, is ETGVTQSPTHLIKTRGQQVTLRCSSQSGHNTVSWYQQALGQGPQFIFQYYREEENGRGNFPPRFSGLQFPNYSSELNVNALELDDSALYLCASSTGQTANTGELFFGEGSRLTVL.

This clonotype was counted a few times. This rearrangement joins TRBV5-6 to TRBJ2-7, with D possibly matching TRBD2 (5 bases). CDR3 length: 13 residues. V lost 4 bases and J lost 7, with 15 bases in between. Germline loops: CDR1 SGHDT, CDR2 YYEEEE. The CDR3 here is CASSTTQEEEQYV. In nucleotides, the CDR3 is TGTGCCAGCAGCACAACGCAGGAGGAAGAGCAGTACGTC.

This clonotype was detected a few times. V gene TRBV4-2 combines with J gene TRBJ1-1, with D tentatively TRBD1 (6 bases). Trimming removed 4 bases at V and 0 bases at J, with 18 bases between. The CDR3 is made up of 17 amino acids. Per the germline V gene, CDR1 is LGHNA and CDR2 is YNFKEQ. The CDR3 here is CASSRDLGGPMNTEAFF. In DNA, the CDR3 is TGTGCCAGCAGCCGGGACTTAGGGGGGCCTATGAACACTGAAGCTTTCTTT.

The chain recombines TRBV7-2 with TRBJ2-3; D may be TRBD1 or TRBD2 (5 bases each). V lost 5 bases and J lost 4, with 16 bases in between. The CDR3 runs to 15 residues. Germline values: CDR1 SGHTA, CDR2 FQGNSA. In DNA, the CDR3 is TGTGCCAGCAGCGATCCGGACTGGGGCTCAGATACGCAGTATTTT. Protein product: CASSDPDWGSDTQYF.

CDR3 sequence reads: CASSLGGGRDEQYF. DNA of the CDR3: TGTGCCAGCAGCTTAGGGGGGGGCAGGGACGAGCAGTACTTC. The chain couples TRBV7-9 to TRBJ2-7; D possibly corresponds to TRBD2 (7 bases). V dropped 1 base and J dropped 5 bases, with 12 bases sitting between them. The CDR3 is made up of 14 amino acids. Germline CDR1 is SEHNR and CDR2 is FQNEAQ (reference sequence).

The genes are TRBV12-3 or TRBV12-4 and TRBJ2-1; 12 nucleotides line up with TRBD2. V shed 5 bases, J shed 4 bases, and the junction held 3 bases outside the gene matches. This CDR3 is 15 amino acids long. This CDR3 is CASSRTSGDYNEQFF. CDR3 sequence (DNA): TGTGCCAGCAGTAGGACTAGCGGGGATTACAATGAGCAGTTCTTC.

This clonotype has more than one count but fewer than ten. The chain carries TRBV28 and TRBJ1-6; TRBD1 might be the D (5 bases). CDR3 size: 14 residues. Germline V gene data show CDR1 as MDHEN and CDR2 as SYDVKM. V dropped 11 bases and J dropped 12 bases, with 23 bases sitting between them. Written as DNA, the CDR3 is TGTGCCTGGGGGAATGCAGGGCCAACGGGACCCCTCCACTTT. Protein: CAWGNAGPTGPLHF.

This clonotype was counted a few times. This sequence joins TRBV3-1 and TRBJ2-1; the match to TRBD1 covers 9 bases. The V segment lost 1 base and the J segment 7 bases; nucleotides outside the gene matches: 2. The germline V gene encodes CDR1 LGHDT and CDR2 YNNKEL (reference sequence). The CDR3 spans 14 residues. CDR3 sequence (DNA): TGTGCCAGCAGCCAAGCACAGGGGGCAAATGAGCAGTTCTTC. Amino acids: CASSQAQGANEQFF.

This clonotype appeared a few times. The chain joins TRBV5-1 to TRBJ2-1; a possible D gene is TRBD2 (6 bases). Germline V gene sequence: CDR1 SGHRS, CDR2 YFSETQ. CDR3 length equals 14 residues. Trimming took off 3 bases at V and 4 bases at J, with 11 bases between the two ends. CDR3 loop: CASSSRTNYNEQFF. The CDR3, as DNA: TGCGCCAGCAGCTCCAGGACTAATTACAATGAGCAGTTCTTC.

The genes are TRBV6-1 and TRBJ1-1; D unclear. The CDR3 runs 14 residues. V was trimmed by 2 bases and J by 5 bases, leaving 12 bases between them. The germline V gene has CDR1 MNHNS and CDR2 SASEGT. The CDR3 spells CASSESRGVTEAFF. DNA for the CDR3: TGTGCCAGCAGTGAATCTCGAGGCGTAACTGAAGCTTTCTTT.